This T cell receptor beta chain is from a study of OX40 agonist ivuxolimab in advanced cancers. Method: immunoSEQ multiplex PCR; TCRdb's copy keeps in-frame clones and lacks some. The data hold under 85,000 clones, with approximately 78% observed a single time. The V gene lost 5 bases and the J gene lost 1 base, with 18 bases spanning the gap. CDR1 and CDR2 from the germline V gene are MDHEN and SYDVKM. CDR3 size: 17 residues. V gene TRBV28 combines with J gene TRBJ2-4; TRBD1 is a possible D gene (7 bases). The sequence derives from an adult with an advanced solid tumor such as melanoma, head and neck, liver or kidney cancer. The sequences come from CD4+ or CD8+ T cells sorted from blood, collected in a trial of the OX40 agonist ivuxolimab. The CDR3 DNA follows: TGTGCCAGCAGTCCCTCAGGGGGGCCGAGGGCCAAAAACATTCAGTACTTC. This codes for CASSPSGGPRAKNIQYF. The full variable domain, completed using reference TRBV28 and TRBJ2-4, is DVKVTQSSRYLVKRTGEKVFLECVQDMDHENMFWYRQDPGLGLRLIYFSYDVKMKEKGDIPEGYSVSREKKERFSLILESASTNQTSMYLCASSPSGGPRAKNIQYFGAGTRLSVL.